A selection of T cell receptor beta chains follows, all from one sample in a study of blood T cell repertoires in COVID-19. Assay used: immunoSEQ multiplex PCR; TCRdb lists only in-frame clones, some missing. This table holds fewer than 250,000 clones, 88% found once. Sequencing input: PBMCs or T cells enriched from blood (not recorded which). The receptors come from a woman in her twenties or thirties who had been exposed to COVID-19. Both conserved end residues are part of each CDR3. The D gene is left open where the match is weak. Clone sizes are given selectively: once, few, many, or a class where the clone is expanded.

j_call d_call clone_size v_call cdr3_nt cdr3_aa
TRBJ2-2 NA NA TRBV7-2 TGTGCCAGCAGCTTACCCAATAGGAACACCGGGGAGCTGTTTTTT CASSLPNRNTGELFF
TRBJ2-2 TRBD1 NA TRBV3-1/TRBV3-2 TGTGCCAGCAGCCAAACAGCTTGGGACAGGGATTCTACCGGGGAGCTGTTTTTT CASSQTAWDRDSTGELFF
TRBJ2-1 TRBD2 NA TRBV5-4 TGTGCCAGCAGGGGGACTAGCTCCAATGAGCAGTTCTTC CASRGTSSNEQFF
TRBJ2-7 NA NA TRBV5-4 TGTGCCAGCAGCTTTGACCCAAGAGGCAGCTACGAGCAGTACTTC CASSFDPRGSYEQYF
TRBJ1-1 NA NA TRBV25-1 TGTGCCAGCAGTGACCTGACACCTGAAGCTTTCTTT CASSDLTPEAFF
TRBJ1-1 NA NA TRBV4-1 TGCGCCAGCAGCCAGGGCACCGGCACTGAAGCTTTCTTT CASSQGTGTEAFF
TRBJ1-6 TRBD1 NA TRBV4-1 TGCGCCACCGGGACAGGGAATTCACCCCTCCACTTT CATGTGNSPLHF
TRBJ1-2 NA NA TRBV14 TGTGCCAGCAGCCAAGCAGGGACAACTAACTATGGCTACACCTTC CASSQAGTTNYGYTF
TRBJ2-1 NA NA TRBV11-3 TGTGCCAGCAGCTTCGGACGGGGGTATAATGAGCAGTTCTTC CASSFGRGYNEQFF
TRBJ2-5 NA NA TRBV11-2 TGTGCCAGCACCAATACAGAACAAGAGACCCAGTACTTC CASTNTEQETQYF
TRBJ2-1 NA NA TRBV11-1 TGTGCCAGCAGCTCTAGGGGTGAGCAGTTCTTC CASSSRGEQFF
TRBJ1-1 TRBD1 once TRBV20-1 TGCAGTGCTAGTCGAGAGGGGGCGAACACTGAAGCTTTCTTT CSASREGANTEAFF
TRBJ2-1 NA NA TRBV19 TGTGCCAGTACCAACAGGGACCCCTACAATGAGCAGTTCTTC CASTNRDPYNEQFF
TRBJ2-7 NA NA TRBV28 TGTGCCAGCAGTTTCGCGGGAACGTACGAGCAGTACTTC CASSFAGTYEQYF
TRBJ1-4 NA NA TRBV28 TGTGCCAGCAGTCTCTCAGGGGTGGGGGAAAAACTGTTTTTT CASSLSGVGEKLFF
TRBJ2-2 TRBD2 NA TRBV5-5 TGTGCCAGCAGCTACAGACTAGCGGTTGCCGGGGAGCTGTTTTTT CASSYRLAVAGELFF
TRBJ1-1 TRBD1 NA TRBV5-1 TGCGCCAGCAGCTTACAGGGGATGGGCACTGAAGCTTTCTTT CASSLQGMGTEAFF
TRBJ2-1 TRBD2 NA TRBV12-5 TGTGCTAGTGGTTTGGTACGAGGAGCTAGCGGGAGTCGAAGGGGTAATGAGCAGTTCTTC CASGLVRGASGSRRGNEQFF
TRBJ1-6 TRBD1 NA TRBV5-1 TGCGCCAGTAGACCCCAGGGGGGTAATTCACCCCTCCACTTT CASRPQGGNSPLHF
TRBJ2-3 TRBD2 NA TRBV7-3 TGTGCCAGCAGCCAGGGACTAGCGTACGCAGATACGCAGTATTTT CASSQGLAYADTQYF
TRBJ1-1 NA NA TRBV19 TGTGCCAGTAGTACAAACAGGGTAGACACTGAAGCTTTCTTT CASSTNRVDTEAFF